This is a list of T cell receptor beta chains from one sample in a study of regulatory T cells in long-lasting Graves disease. A single record per CDR3 protein comes from TCRdb applying MiXCR to the multiplex PCR reads. The sample gives 420,000 or so distinct CDR3 sequences, approximately 16% of which show up once; about a quarter is in the top ten. These same data were also listed under a study on T cells in Graves' hyperthyroidism and ophthalmopathy.

The sequencing here drew on peripheral blood mononuclear cells (PBMCs), taken at new diagnosis, from a patient treated with antithyroid drugs. The receptor set was obtained from a woman aged 18-35 years with Graves disease. CDR3s include the opening cysteine and the closing phenylalanine or tryptophan. Each record gives: V gene, J gene, D gene, clone size, CDR3 DNA, CDR3 protein. The D gene is left open where the match is weak. Some rows have no size entry. The others give once, few or many, or a class for an expanded clone.

V gene: TRBV11-3
J gene: TRBJ2-2
D gene: TRBD1
clone size: few
CDR3 DNA: TGTGCCAGCAGCGCCCGGGACAGAGAGAACACCGGGGAGCTGTTTTTT
CDR3 protein: CASSARDRENTGELFF

V gene: TRBV20-1
J gene: TRBJ1-3
D gene: -
clone size: -
CDR3 DNA: TGCAGTGCTAGAGATGGTAGTGGGGCTGGAAACACCATATATTTT
CDR3 protein: CSARDGSGAGNTIYF

V gene: TRBV5-1
J gene: TRBJ2-5
D gene: TRBD1
clone size: few
CDR3 DNA: TGCGCCAGCAGCTTGGAGGGGGCCAGGGAGACCCAGTACTTC
CDR3 protein: CASSLEGARETQYF

V gene: TRBV2
J gene: TRBJ2-7
D gene: TRBD2
clone size: many
CDR3 DNA: TGTGCCAGCAGTGAAGGGGTAGCGGGAGGGCCGTTCAACGAGCAGTACTTC
CDR3 protein: CASSEGVAGGPFNEQYF

V gene: TRBV27
J gene: TRBJ2-1
D gene: TRBD2
clone size: many
CDR3 DNA: TGTGCCAGCAGGGTGAGGCGGGAGACTCCCGCTTACAATGAGCAGTTCTTC
CDR3 protein: CASRVRRETPAYNEQFF

V gene: TRBV7-2
J gene: TRBJ2-7
D gene: TRBD1
clone size: few
CDR3 DNA: TGTGCCAGCAGCCTCACAGGGGTTCCGTCCTACGAGCAGTACTTC
CDR3 protein: CASSLTGVPSYEQYF

V gene: TRBV29-1
J gene: TRBJ2-1
D gene: TRBD2
clone size: -
CDR3 DNA: TGCAGCGTTGTTGGGACTAGCGGGAGGGAGGACAATGAGCAGTTCTTC
CDR3 protein: CSVVGTSGREDNEQFF

V gene: TRBV7-2
J gene: TRBJ1-3
D gene: -
clone size: few
CDR3 DNA: TGTGCCAGCAGCTCTGACCCTCTTTCTGGAAACACCATATATTTT
CDR3 protein: CASSSDPLSGNTIYF

V gene: TRBV28
J gene: TRBJ2-1
D gene: -
clone size: few
CDR3 DNA: TGTGCCAGCCATATTTATCTAGCGAACCACAATGAGCAGTTCTTC
CDR3 protein: CASHIYLANHNEQFF

V gene: TRBV4-1
J gene: TRBJ2-2
D gene: -
clone size: -
CDR3 DNA: TGCGCCAGCAGCCCCCCCGTGGACAGTTCGAACACCGGGGAGCTGTTTTTT
CDR3 protein: CASSPPVDSSNTGELFF

V gene: TRBV6-2/TRBV6-3
J gene: TRBJ2-5
D gene: TRBD2
clone size: few
CDR3 DNA: TGTGCCAGCAGTTTCGGCGGGAGTCAAGAGACCCAGTACTTC
CDR3 protein: CASSFGGSQETQYF

V gene: TRBV3-1
J gene: TRBJ1-5
D gene: -
clone size: many
CDR3 DNA: TGTGCCAGCAGCCAGGGTCCGTCCCCCAATCAGCCCCAGCATTTT
CDR3 protein: CASSQGPSPNQPQHF

V gene: TRBV3-1
J gene: TRBJ1-1
D gene: -
clone size: once
CDR3 DNA: TGTGCCAGCAGCCAAGCGGGGGGGTTAGGTGAAGCTTTCTTT
CDR3 protein: CASSQAGGLGEAFF

V gene: TRBV28
J gene: TRBJ1-5
D gene: TRBD1
clone size: many
CDR3 DNA: TGTGCCAGCAGTTCTTGGGAGGGACAGGGCCATCAGCCCCAGCATTTT
CDR3 protein: CASSSWEGQGHQPQHF

V gene: TRBV30
J gene: TRBJ2-7
D gene: TRBD2
clone size: few
CDR3 DNA: TGTGCCTGTAACACCGGGACTAGCGACAACAACTACGAGCAGTACTTC
CDR3 protein: CACNTGTSDNNYEQYF

V gene: TRBV6-2/TRBV6-3
J gene: TRBJ2-1
D gene: -
clone size: -
CDR3 DNA: TGTGCCAGCACCCTAGCGGAGGGGGGGTACAATGAGCAGTTCTTC
CDR3 protein: CASTLAEGGYNEQFF

V gene: TRBV28
J gene: TRBJ2-1
D gene: TRBD1
clone size: few
CDR3 DNA: TGTGCCAGCAGCCGGACAGGGGGCCGGAATGAGCAGTTCTTC
CDR3 protein: CASSRTGGRNEQFF

V gene: TRBV3-1
J gene: TRBJ2-7
D gene: -
clone size: many
CDR3 DNA: TGTGCCAGCAGCCAGAGGGGATCCTACGAGCAGTACTTC
CDR3 protein: CASSQRGSYEQYF

V gene: TRBV9
J gene: TRBJ2-3
D gene: TRBD2
clone size: few
CDR3 DNA: TGTGCCAGCAGCGGGATCCTGACTAGCGGGAGGTTCGGTACGCAGTATTTT
CDR3 protein: CASSGILTSGRFGTQYF

V gene: TRBV2
J gene: TRBJ2-1
D gene: TRBD1
clone size: many
CDR3 DNA: TGTGCCAGCAGGACAGGGGAGGCCAATGAGCAGTTCTTC
CDR3 protein: CASRTGEANEQFF

V gene: TRBV5-1
J gene: TRBJ2-3
D gene: TRBD2
clone size: many
CDR3 DNA: TGCGCCAGCAGCTCCGGACTAGTGAGCACAGATACGCAGTATTTT
CDR3 protein: CASSSGLVSTDTQYF

V gene: TRBV7-2
J gene: TRBJ1-5
D gene: TRBD1
clone size: -
CDR3 DNA: TGTGCCAGCAGCTTCCAGGGGGCCGAGGGTCAGCCCCAGCATTTT
CDR3 protein: CASSFQGAEGQPQHF

V gene: TRBV29-1
J gene: TRBJ2-7
D gene: -
clone size: few
CDR3 DNA: TGCAGCGCCCAAAGGGACTTTGGCTACGAGCAGTACTTC
CDR3 protein: CSAQRDFGYEQYF

V gene: TRBV12-3/TRBV12-4
J gene: TRBJ1-5
D gene: -
clone size: many
CDR3 DNA: TGTGCCAGCAGTTTAGTGTCTGGGGGAAGCAATCAGCCCCAGCATTTT
CDR3 protein: CASSLVSGGSNQPQHF

V gene: TRBV2
J gene: TRBJ2-1
D gene: TRBD2
clone size: -
CDR3 DNA: TGTGCCAGCAGGATAGCGGGAGAGCAGTTCTTC
CDR3 protein: CASRIAGEQFF

V gene: TRBV18
J gene: TRBJ1-1
D gene: -
clone size: few
CDR3 DNA: TGTGCCAGCTCAAGCAGGCGGGACACTGAAGCTTTCTTT
CDR3 protein: CASSSRRDTEAFF